This T cell receptor (beta chain) was found in a study of blood T cell repertoires in COVID-19. Study-wide context: Donors in the United States, Italy and Spain gave samples during acute or convalescent COVID-19.

This study enrolled people aged roughly 18 to 89 from approximately 24 US geographic areas. Per the study methods: Reference gene primer amplification yielded estimated nucleated cell counts. Produced via immunoSEQ multiplex PCR; TCRdb's table is partial and in-frame only. The V and J calls and clone size come from that table; D and trimming were worked out from the DNA. Among approximately 350,000 clones listed, roughly 90% were seen once. In germline, CDR1 is SGHAT, CDR2 FQNNGV. Trimming shortened V by 4 bases and J by 3 bases, and 7 bases separated the two germline ends. This CDR3 has 12 amino acids.

The sequenced material came from PBMCs or T cells enriched from blood (not recorded which). The chain is built from TRBV11-2 and TRBJ2-7; no definite D call. The receptor's source is a woman under 40 who had recovered from COVID-19. This CDR3 reads CASSSPRYEQYF. The DNA of the CDR3 is TGTGCCAGCAGCTCGCCGCGCTACGAGCAGTACTTC. The whole variable domain, filled in from reference TRBV11-2 and TRBJ2-7, reads EAGVAQSPRYKIIEKRQSVAFWCNPISGHATLYWYQQILGQGPKLLIQFQNNGVVDDSQLPKDRFSAERLKGVDSTLKIQPAKLEDSAVYLCASSSPRYEQYFGPGTRLTVT.